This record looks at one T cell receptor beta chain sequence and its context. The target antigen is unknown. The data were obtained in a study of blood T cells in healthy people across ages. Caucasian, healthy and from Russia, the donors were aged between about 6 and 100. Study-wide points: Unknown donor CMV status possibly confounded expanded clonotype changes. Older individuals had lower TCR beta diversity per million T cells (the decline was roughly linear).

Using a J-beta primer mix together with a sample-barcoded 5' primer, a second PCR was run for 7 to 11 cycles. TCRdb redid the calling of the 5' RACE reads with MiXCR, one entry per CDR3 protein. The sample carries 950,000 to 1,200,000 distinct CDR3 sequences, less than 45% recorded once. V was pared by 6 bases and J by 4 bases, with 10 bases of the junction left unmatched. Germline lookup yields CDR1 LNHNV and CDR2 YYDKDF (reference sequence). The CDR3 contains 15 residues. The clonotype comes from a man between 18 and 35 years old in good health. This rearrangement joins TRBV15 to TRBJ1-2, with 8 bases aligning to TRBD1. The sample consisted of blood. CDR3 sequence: CATSDRTGKGYGYTF. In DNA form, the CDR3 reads TGTGCCACCAGTGATCGGACAGGGAAAGGCTATGGCTACACCTTC.